One sample yielded the 32 T cell receptor beta chains listed below, sequenced in a study of blood T cell repertoires in COVID-19. Sequencing was performed with immunoSEQ multiplex PCR; in TCRdb, only in-frame clones are kept and a portion is missing. Among approximately 140,000 clones listed, 88% were seen once. Sequences were obtained from peripheral blood. Receptors were obtained from a woman aged 55-69 years with acute or convalescent COVID-19.

The chain is built from TRBV13 and TRBJ2-7, with D perhaps matching TRBD1 (6 bases). Germline CDR1 is PRHDT and CDR2 is FYEKMQ (reference sequence). CDR3 size: 13 residues. V lost 5 bases and J lost 0, with 8 bases in between. The CDR3 spells CASSPRGSYEQYF. DNA of the CDR3: TGTGCCAGCAGCCCCAGGGGCTCCTACGAGCAGTACTTC. The full variable domain, rest sourced from reference TRBV13 and TRBJ2-7, is AAGVIQSPRHLIKEKRETATLKCYPIPRHDTVYWYQQGPGQDPQFLISFYEKMQSDKGSIPDRFSAQQFSDYHSELNMSSLELGDSALYFCASSPRGSYEQYFGPGTRLTVT.

The chain has TRBV28 and TRBJ2-3; D perhaps matches TRBD1 (6 bases). V lost 10 bases, J lost 2 bases, and 13 bases lay in between. Germline V gives CDR1 MDHEN, CDR2 SYDVKM. The CDR3 spans 13 residues. The CDR3 nucleotides read TGTGCCACCACCAGGGACATCACAGATACGCAGTATTTT. Amino acids: CATTRDITDTQYF. Complete variable domain (other parts from reference TRBV28 and TRBJ2-3): DVKVTQSSRYLVKRTGEKVFLECVQDMDHENMFWYRQDPGLGLRLIYFSYDVKMKEKGDIPEGYSVSREKKERFSLILESASTNQTSMYLCATTRDITDTQYFGPGTRLTVL.

This clone was detected only once. J is TRBJ1-2 and V is TRBV18, with D unresolved. The length of the CDR3 is 16 residues. CDR1 KGHSH and CDR2 LQKENI come from the germline V gene. Trimming cost V 2 bases and J 6 bases, with 19 bases left between them. In DNA form, the CDR3 reads TGTGCCAGCTCACCAACGGCGGGCGACACTCCTCATGGCTACACCTTC. Protein product: CASSPTAGDTPHGYTF.

This chain uses TRBV4-3 with TRBJ1-5; D is unresolved. The V and J ends lost 2 bases and 0 bases respectively, with 8 bases between them. The V gene's germline CDR1 is LGHNA and CDR2 YSLEER. CDR3 length: 15 residues. For the CDR3, the DNA is TGCGCCAGCAGCCAAAAGGAGACTAGCAATCAGCCCCAGCATTTT. This codes for CASSQKETSNQPQHF.

The genes are TRBV7-2 and TRBJ1-2, with D unresolved. The CDR3 loop spans 15 amino acids. V was trimmed by 0 bases and J by 2 bases, leaving 10 bases between them. Germline CDR1 reads SGHTA; CDR2 reads FQGNSA. CDR3 in DNA: TGTGCCAGCAGCTTAGCTTTAGGAGCCAACTATGGCTACACCTTC. Encoded protein: CASSLALGANYGYTF.

CDR3 nucleotides: TGTGCTACTTTGAAAGAGGGCGCGGGTACGCAGTATTTT. Amino acids: CATLKEGAGTQYF. The chain combines TRBV6-5 with TRBJ2-3; a weak D match, TRBD2 (5 bases). The CDR3 spans 13 residues. Per germline, CDR1 MNHEY and CDR2 SVGAGI.

The chain links TRBV11-2 to TRBJ1-2, with a possible D match to TRBD1 (5 bases). This CDR3 spans 15 amino acids. The V gene's germline CDR1 is SGHAT and CDR2 FQNNGV. Trimming pared 0 bases from V and 4 bases from J, leaving 12 bases between. CDR3 DNA: TGTGCCAGCAGCTTAGATACGCAGGGCGTCTATGGCTACACCTTC. Amino acids: CASSLDTQGVYGYTF.

The genes are TRBV28 and TRBJ1-1, with a tentative D call TRBD1 (5 bases). Trimming left V 0 bases short and J 11 bases short, with 22 bases between. CDR3 length equals 16 residues. Germline V gene data show CDR1 as MDHEN and CDR2 as SYDVKM. This CDR3 is CASSLWGGSGTRVAFF. CDR3 nucleotide sequence: TGTGCCAGCAGTTTATGGGGGGGTTCGGGGACCAGGGTGGCTTTCTTT.

The CDR3 DNA reads TGTGCCAGCAGTGAAGCCGGGTCCCCTGGCTATGGCTACACCTTC. It translates to CASSEAGSPGYGYTF. The chain combines TRBV6-1 with TRBJ1-2, with unresolved D. CDR1 MNHNS and CDR2 SASEGT come from the germline V gene. V lost 0 bases to trimming and J lost 4 bases, with 12 bases between them. The CDR3 loop spans 15 amino acids.

The chain recombines TRBV28 with TRBJ2-3, with 8 bases aligning to TRBD1. The germline V gene encodes CDR1 MDHEN and CDR2 SYDVKM. V lost 5 bases and J lost 6; bases outside the gene matches: 16. The length of the CDR3 is 17 residues. The CDR3 sequence is CASSAPLTGAASDTQYF. DNA for the CDR3: TGTGCCAGCAGTGCCCCATTGACAGGGGCTGCGTCGGATACGCAGTATTTT.

The J gene is TRBJ1-1, the V gene TRBV7-8; D uncertain. CDR3 length: 14 amino acids. Trimming pared 5 bases from V and 4 bases from J, leaving 14 bases between. Germline lookup yields CDR1 SGHVS and CDR2 FQNEAQ. CDR3: CASSLSRLSTEAFF. CDR3 DNA: TGTGCCAGCAGCCTAAGCCGGTTGAGCACTGAAGCTTTCTTT.

The table lists this clone with a few counts. V is TRBV5-1 and J is TRBJ1-3; unclear D gene. In germline, CDR1 is SGHRS, CDR2 YFSETQ. Trimming removed 0 bases at V and 3 bases at J, with 7 bases between. The CDR3 is 14 residues long. The CDR3 sequence is CASSLGGDGNTIYF. The CDR3 DNA follows: TGCGCCAGCAGCTTGGGAGGAGATGGAAACACCATATATTTT.

The V call is TRBV4-1, the J call TRBJ2-3; weak D call: TRBD2 (5 bases). V lost 1 base and J 2 bases, leaving 10 bases between the germline ends. The CDR3 has 15 residues. Looked up from germline, CDR1 is MGHRA and CDR2 is YSYEKL. In DNA, the CDR3 is TGCGCCAGCAGCCAAGTAGGACTCCCCACAGATACGCAGTATTTT. Translation: CASSQVGLPTDTQYF.

This chain connects TRBV27 to TRBJ1-2, with a weak D call TRBD1 (5 bases). Germline V lookup: CDR1 MNHEY, CDR2 SMNVEV (reference sequence). Trimming removed 2 bases from V and 4 bases from J, with 14 bases in between. This CDR3 contains 15 residues. CDR3 amino acids: CASSLGEGPLYGYTF. CDR3 DNA sequence: TGTGCCAGCAGTTTAGGGGAGGGACCCCTCTATGGCTACACCTTC.

The chain employs TRBV4-1 and TRBJ2-1, with TRBD1 identical over 7 bases. This CDR3 has 15 amino acids. The germline gives CDR1 MGHRA, CDR2 YSYEKL. V gave up 5 bases and J gave up 5 bases; unmatched junction bases: 9. CDR3 DNA sequence: TGCGCCAGCAGCTCCAGGGGGTGGGGGAACAATGAGCAGTTCTTC. Residues: CASSSRGWGNNEQFF.

V is TRBV5-4 and J is TRBJ1-1; 9 bases match TRBD1. The CDR3 is made up of 15 amino acids. Germline V lookup: CDR1 SGHNT, CDR2 YYREEE (reference sequence). J was trimmed by 4 bases and V by 7 bases; bases with no gene match: 11. This CDR3 is CASRPGTGIFTEAFF. The CDR3 DNA is TGTGCCAGCCGTCCCGGGACAGGGATTTTCACTGAAGCTTTCTTT.

In this sample, this clone turned up a few times. This chain connects TRBV7-3 to TRBJ2-1; 9 nucleotides line up with TRBD2. The CDR3 has 18 amino acids. The germline gives CDR1 SGHTA, CDR2 FQGTGA. J gave up 0 bases and V 11 bases, and 17 bases lay outside the gene matches. In DNA form, the CDR3 reads TGTGCCCGGTTACCAGCGGGGGGCCTCCTGAGCTCCTACAATGAGCAGTTCTTC. Translating gives CARLPAGGLLSSYNEQFF.

The chain links TRBV7-2 to TRBJ1-6; D not certain. CDR1 and CDR2 from the germline V gene are SGHTA and FQGNSA. This CDR3 comprises 16 residues. V dropped 1 base and J dropped 3 bases, with 10 bases sitting between them. The CDR3 DNA follows: TGTGCCAGCAGCTTAGGAGGGAGGAACTATAATTCACCCCTCCACTTT. It is translated as CASSLGGRNYNSPLHF.

This chain links TRBV29-1 with TRBJ2-5; TRBD2 matches 9 bases. The length of the CDR3 is 16 residues. Germline lookup yields CDR1 SQVTM and CDR2 ANQGSEA. V was clipped by 4 bases and J by 0 bases; unmatched bases: 9. The CDR3 DNA is TGCAGCGTTGGCGGGGGGGCCAGGGCATACCAAGAGACCCAGTACTTC. It encodes CSVGGGARAYQETQYF.

V and J are TRBV4-2 and TRBJ2-5; TRBD2 matches at 7 bases. The germline CDR1 and CDR2 sequences are LGHNA and YNFKEQ. The CDR3 spans 18 residues. J lost 1 base, V lost 0 bases, and 11 bases had no gene match. CDR3 loop: CASSQDGPWRGSQETQYF. The CDR3 DNA sequence: TGTGCCAGCAGCCAAGATGGACCCTGGCGGGGGAGCCAAGAGACCCAGTACTTC.

J is TRBJ2-1 and V is TRBV28, with a possible D match to TRBD1 (6 bases). CDR3 length equals 14 residues. The V gene's germline CDR1 is MDHEN and CDR2 SYDVKM. The V end lost 2 bases, the J end lost 4 bases, and 9 bases lay between the germline ends. CDR3 sequence: CASSLPTGYNEQFF. The CDR3 nucleotides read TGTGCCAGCAGTTTACCAACAGGGTACAATGAGCAGTTCTTC.

The gene calls are TRBV30 and TRBJ1-5; D is possibly TRBD1 (6 bases). The CDR3 is 15 residues long. In germline, CDR1 is GTSNPN, CDR2 SVGIG (reference sequence). Trimming removed 1 base from V and 6 bases from J, with 16 bases in between. Written as DNA, the CDR3 is TGTGCCTGGAGTGCGCGCAACAGGGTGGGTCAGCCCCAGCATTTT. Its translation is CAWSARNRVGQPQHF.

As DNA, the CDR3 is TGTGCCAGCAGTTCCCAGATACGTCCTGGCTACACCTTC. This codes for CASSSQIRPGYTF. This rearrangement joins TRBV12-3 or TRBV12-4 to TRBJ1-2; D remains unclear. The ends were cut back, 4 bases at V and 7 bases at J, with 13 bases in the middle. This CDR3 has 13 amino acids.

The CDR3 loop reads CASSGQGAWTEAFF. The CDR3 coding sequence is TGTGCCAGCAGCGGACAGGGGGCCTGGACTGAAGCTTTCTTT. The chain combines TRBV7-8 with TRBJ1-1, with TRBD1 matching over 11 bases. The CDR3 totals 14 residues. Germline trimming cut 5 bases from V and 5 bases from J; bases unmatched to any gene: 4. Looked up from germline, CDR1 is SGHVS and CDR2 is FQNEAQ.

The V and J genes are TRBV28 and TRBJ1-5; no definite D call. CDR3 length: 15 amino acids. CDR1 MDHEN and CDR2 SYDVKM come from the germline V gene. V was shortened by 7 bases and J by 6 bases, with 19 bases between the two germline ends. CDR3 coding DNA: TGTGCCAGCACCCACAGCAGGTGGCAAAGTCAGCCCCAGCATTTT. This codes for CASTHSRWQSQPQHF.

The V and J genes are TRBV11-1 and TRBJ2-1; 7 nucleotides agree with TRBD2. The germline V gene encodes CDR1 SGHAT and CDR2 FQDESV (reference sequence). Unmatched junction bases numbered 0, after V lost 0 bases and J lost 7 bases. CDR3 length: 13 residues. The CDR3 loop is CASSLAGGNEQFF. CDR3 in DNA: TGTGCCAGCAGCTTAGCGGGGGGGAATGAGCAGTTCTTC.

The chain recombines TRBV19 with TRBJ2-7; 9 bases are a match to TRBD1. This CDR3 region has 14 residues. The V gene's germline CDR1 is LNHDA and CDR2 SQIVND (reference sequence). The V segment lost 4 bases and the J segment 4 bases; nucleotides outside the gene matches: 5. CDR3 DNA: TGTGCCAGTAGTAACAGGGGGCCCGTATACGAGCAGTACTTC. It translates to CASSNRGPVYEQYF.

This chain joins TRBV7-3 and TRBJ2-3, with 8 bases aligning to TRBD1. Unmatched junction bases numbered 6, after V lost 6 bases and J lost 4 bases. Germline-derived CDR1 and CDR2 are SGHTA and FQGTGA. This CDR3 is 14 amino acids long. The CDR3 DNA sequence: TGTGCCAGCAGTTCTGGACAGGGTTCAGATACGCAGTATTTT. Amino acid sequence: CASSSGQGSDTQYF.

The chain couples TRBV18 to TRBJ2-6, with 8 bases aligning to TRBD2. This CDR3 spans 19 amino acids. V shed 4 bases, J shed 3 bases, and the junction held 14 bases outside the gene matches. Germline V lookup: CDR1 KGHSH, CDR2 LQKENI. CDR3 in DNA: TGTGCCAGCTCACTCGGGCCTCCAGCGGGGGAAAGTGGGGCCAACGTCCTGACTTTC. This gives the protein CASSLGPPAGESGANVLTF.

The J gene is TRBJ1-1, the V gene TRBV28; no firm D call. V gave up 2 bases and J gave up 7 bases, with 5 bases separating them. This CDR3 is 11 amino acids long. Germline loops: CDR1 MDHEN, CDR2 SYDVKM. CDR3: CASSLRREAFF. The CDR3 bases are TGTGCCAGCAGTTTACGTCGTGAAGCTTTCTTT.

The genes are TRBV5-4 and TRBJ2-2; D possibly corresponds to TRBD1 (6 bases). The CDR3 sequence is 17 residues long. V lost 5 bases to trimming and J lost 4 bases, with 21 bases between them. The germline CDR1 and CDR2 sequences are SGHNT and YYREEE (reference sequence). CDR3: CASSTLRQGPGTGELFF. The CDR3 DNA reads TGTGCCAGCAGTACTTTACGGCAGGGGCCGGGCACCGGGGAGCTGTTTTTT.

The chain carries TRBV30 and TRBJ2-5; 7 nucleotides align to TRBD1. J was trimmed by 10 bases and V by 0 bases; bases with no gene match: 14. CDR1 is GTSNPN, CDR2 SVGIG, per germline (reference sequence). The CDR3 covers 15 residues. This chain's CDR3 is CAWSVRTGWEKVQYF. DNA of the CDR3: TGTGCCTGGAGTGTACGGACAGGTTGGGAGAAGGTCCAGTACTTC.